This passage covers 20 T cell receptor beta chains from one sample sequenced in a study of graft-versus-host responses after intestinal transplantation. Generated by immunoSEQ multiplex PCR, the TCRdb table keeps only in-frame clones and is missing some. The sample shows just over 40,000 clones, under 95% of them seen only once. The sample was PBMCs, taken 300 to 320 days after intestinal transplant. These receptors were taken from a human patient who received an intestinal transplant, so some T cells may come from the graft donor.

V is TRBV7-9 and J is TRBJ2-2, with D possibly being TRBD2 (6 bases). V was trimmed by 2 bases and J by 2 bases, leaving 18 bases between them. CDR1 is SEHNR, CDR2 FQNEAQ, per germline (reference sequence). The CDR3 contains 18 residues. The CDR3 nucleotides are TGTGCCAGCAGCTTAATGGGGTTAGCGGAGATTAACACCGGGGAGCTGTTTTTT. It is translated as CASSLMGLAEINTGELFF.

The chain combines TRBV5-4 with TRBJ1-2, with TRBD1 identical over 8 bases. After removal of 4 bases from V and 0 bases from J, the junction contained 2 bases not matched to a gene. The CDR3 contains 14 residues. Germline V gene sequence: CDR1 SGHNT, CDR2 YYREEE (reference sequence). The CDR3 DNA reads as TGTGCCAGCAGCCCAGGGGGCTCTAACTATGGCTACACCTTC. Its protein product is CASSPGGSNYGYTF. Based on the CDR3 plus reference TRBV5-4 and TRBJ1-2, the full variable domain is ETGVTQSPTHLIKTRGQQVTLRCSSQSGHNTVSWYQQALGQGPQFIFQYYREEENGRGNFPPRFSGLQFPNYSSELNVNALELDDSALYLCASSPGGSNYGYTFGSGTRLTVV.

This chain joins TRBV29-1 and TRBJ2-1; 11 bases fit TRBD2. This CDR3 region has 15 residues. After removal of 7 bases from V and 4 bases from J, the junction contained 9 bases not matched to a gene. CDR1 is SQVTM and CDR2 is ANQGSEA in the germline V gene. CDR3 DNA: TGCAGCGCTACTTCCGGGACTAGCGGTTACAATGAGCAGTTCTTC. It yields the protein CSATSGTSGYNEQFF.

The chain employs TRBV7-7 and TRBJ2-1; D tentatively fits TRBD1 or TRBD2 (5 bases each). The CDR3 totals 12 residues. V was pared by 5 bases and J by 10 bases, with 12 bases between. The V gene's germline CDR1 is SSHAT and CDR2 FNYEAQ (reference sequence). The CDR3 coding sequence is TGTGCCAGCAGCCCCTTTGAGGGGGAGCAGTTCTTC. The encoded protein is CASSPFEGEQFF.

CDR3 DNA: TGTGCCAGCAGCGTCGGCGGGGGGGCCCTCACCGGGGAGCTGTTTTTT. Amino acids: CASSVGGGALTGELFF. This sequence joins TRBV9 and TRBJ2-2, with 9 bases that match TRBD2. CDR1 is SGDLS and CDR2 is YYNGEE in the germline V gene. The V and J ends lost 2 bases and 4 bases, in that order; junction bases with no gene match: 6. This CDR3 spans 16 amino acids.

CDR3 nucleotide sequence: TGTGCCAGCAACAGTCCCGGGTTTGAGCAGTACTTC. Its translation is CASNSPGFEQYF. The chain has TRBV2 and TRBJ2-7; D gene unclear. Looked up from germline, CDR1 is SNHLY and CDR2 is FYNNEI. CDR3 length: 12 amino acids. The V and J ends lost 7 bases and 7 bases respectively, with 14 bases between them.

V and J are TRBV5-6 and TRBJ2-7; 9 bases fit TRBD1. The CDR3 has 15 residues. In germline, CDR1 is SGHDT, CDR2 YYEEEE. V lost 4 bases to trimming and J lost 1 base; unmatched junction nucleotides: 6. The CDR3 reads CASSPGQGLSYEQYF. CDR3 nucleotides: TGTGCCAGCAGCCCAGGACAGGGGTTGTCCTACGAGCAGTACTTC.

The chain couples TRBV13 to TRBJ2-7; D gene ambiguous. Trimming stripped 3 bases from V and 1 base from J, with 7 bases between. The CDR3 covers 13 residues. CDR1 PRHDT and CDR2 FYEKMQ come from the germline V gene (reference sequence). CDR3 sequence: CASSFEKSYEQYF. For the CDR3, the DNA is TGTGCCAGCAGCTTCGAGAAGTCCTACGAGCAGTACTTC.

CDR3: CASSSAGLVVKSTGELFF. CDR3 in DNA: TGTGCCAGCAGCTCCGCCGGACTAGTCGTAAAAAGCACCGGGGAGCTGTTTTTT. This chain links TRBV11-2 with TRBJ2-2, with TRBD2 matching over 7 bases. V gave up 4 bases and J gave up 4 bases; unmatched junction bases: 15. The germline V gene encodes CDR1 SGHAT and CDR2 FQNNGV. The CDR3 totals 18 residues.

The chain carries TRBV13 and TRBJ2-3; weak D call: TRBD1 (6 bases). V lost 1 base and J 0 bases, leaving 8 bases between the germline ends. The CDR3 has 15 amino acids. Germline V gives CDR1 PRHDT, CDR2 FYEKMQ (reference sequence). CDR3 nucleotides: TGTGCCAGCAGCTTAGAAGGGGGAAGCACAGATACGCAGTATTTT. It encodes CASSLEGGSTDTQYF.

V gene TRBV27 combines with J gene TRBJ2-5; TRBD2 aligns across 8 bases. The J call could be wrong; TRBJ2-7 is a better fit for the DNA end. This CDR3 is 14 amino acids long. Looked up from germline, CDR1 is MNHEY and CDR2 is SMNVEV (reference sequence). The CDR3 nucleotides are TGTGCCAGCAGTTTGTTAGCGGGAATCCACGAGCAGTACTTC. It codes for CASSLLAGIHEQYF.

This chain joins TRBV9 and TRBJ1-4, with 7 bases identical to TRBD1. CDR3 length: 15 amino acids. From germline, CDR1 is SGDLS and CDR2 YYNGEE. V lost 3 bases to trimming and J lost 0 bases; unmatched junction nucleotides: 2. CDR3 residues: CASSEGAATNEKLFF. The CDR3, as DNA: TGTGCCAGCAGCGAGGGGGCTGCAACTAATGAAAAACTGTTTTTT.

This chain connects TRBV30 to TRBJ1-1; no clear D gene. The V end lost 2 bases, the J end lost 2 bases, and 9 bases lay between the germline ends. The CDR3 spans 13 residues. Germline V gene lookup returns CDR1 GTSNPN and CDR2 SVGIG (reference sequence). CDR3 amino acids: CAWSRTENTEAFF. For the CDR3, the DNA is TGTGCCTGGAGTAGAACAGAAAACACTGAAGCTTTCTTT.

The gene calls are TRBV7-3 and TRBJ2-7, with D perhaps TRBD2 (6 bases). The V end lost 4 bases, the J end lost 3 bases, and 13 bases lay between the germline ends. Germline V gene data show CDR1 as SGHTA and CDR2 as FQGTGA. This CDR3 contains 14 residues. The CDR3 nucleotides are TGTGCCAGCAGCTCCGGGACGGGGGTCTACGAGCAGTACTTC. Translating it yields CASSSGTGVYEQYF.

This sequence joins TRBV11-1 and TRBJ1-2, with D hard to call. The CDR3 length is 16 residues. The germline V and J ends were trimmed by 4 bases and 4 bases, with 19 bases remaining between them. Germline V gives CDR1 SGHAT, CDR2 FQDESV (reference sequence). CDR3 DNA sequence: TGTGCCAGCAGCTGGTGCGGTACTGGAAAGACCTATGGCTACACCTTC. Translation: CASSWCGTGKTYGYTF.

V gene TRBV9 combines with J gene TRBJ1-4; a possible D gene is TRBD1 (5 bases). V was clipped by 4 bases and J by 8 bases, with 21 bases between them. This CDR3 region has 16 residues. The germline V gene encodes CDR1 SGDLS and CDR2 YYNGEE. The CDR3 DNA follows: TGTGCCAGCAGCACCTCCTTAGGGGTCTCCGAAGAAAAACTGTTTTTT. It encodes CASSTSLGVSEEKLFF.

The CDR3 region has the DNA TGTGCCAGCGCCTATGGGACGTCCGGGACCGGGGAGCTGTTTTTT. Translating it yields CASAYGTSGTGELFF. This sequence joins TRBV6-6 and TRBJ2-2; D tentatively fits TRBD1 or TRBD2 (5 bases each). The germline gives CDR1 MNHNY, CDR2 SVGAGI (reference sequence). The CDR3 contains 15 residues. V lost 8 bases, J lost 5 bases, and 18 bases lay in between.

The rearrangement uses TRBV6-5 and TRBJ1-6; D gene ambiguous. Germline V gene data show CDR1 as MNHEY and CDR2 as SVGAGI. The CDR3 loop spans 14 amino acids. V lost 7 bases, J lost 6 bases, and 13 bases lay in between. CDR3 coding DNA: TGTGCCAGCAAATCCACAGTGCTTAATTCACCCCTCCACTTT. Protein: CASKSTVLNSPLHF.

The rearrangement uses TRBV7-3 and TRBJ1-1; the D gene is possibly TRBD1 (6 bases). The germline V gene encodes CDR1 SGHTA and CDR2 FQGTGA. V dropped 5 bases and J dropped 7 bases, with 14 bases sitting between them. The CDR3 runs 13 residues. For the CDR3, the DNA is TGTGCCAGCAGCAAAGGGGGGAACCGTGAAGCTTTCTTT. Translated: CASSKGGNREAFF.

The chain is built from TRBV7-2 and TRBJ1-2; TRBD1 aligns across 8 bases. The V gene's germline CDR1 is SGHTA and CDR2 FQGNSA. The CDR3 loop spans 16 amino acids. V trimming: 4 bases; J trimming: 4 bases; junction bases outside the gene matches: 11. The CDR3 is CASSSGQGGGFYGYTF. The DNA for the CDR3 is TGTGCCAGCAGCTCCGGACAGGGAGGAGGATTCTATGGCTACACCTTC.